This T cell receptor beta chain appears in the sequencing data of a study of cytomegalovirus exposure and HLA in healthy donors. V lost 2 bases to trimming and J lost 0 bases, with 12 bases between them. Germline V gene lookup returns CDR1 SGHRS and CDR2 YFSETQ. The CDR3 consists of 16 residues. A note on this clone: Its antigen is not known.

Both 60 Vbeta primers and 13 Jbeta primers went into the PCR. Assay used: immunoSEQ multiplex PCR; TCRdb lists only in-frame clones, some missing. The sample holds some 130,000 clones, approximately 81% seen once. Study results and caveats: Some V segments (TRBV6-2 and TRBV6-3 among them) were excluded as indistinguishable.

The V call is TRBV5-1, the J call TRBJ1-3; TRBD1 might be the D (6 bases). This sequence was found in a man younger than 30 in good health and CMV-seronegative. The sequencing sample was made of PBMCs. The CDR3 region is CASSFQGRNSGNTIYF. CDR3 nucleotide sequence: TGCGCCAGCAGCTTCCAGGGGCGCAACTCTGGAAACACCATATATTTT. The variable domain in full, completed from reference TRBV5-1 and TRBJ1-3, reads KAGVTQTPRYLIKTRGQQVTLSCSPISGHRSVSWYQQTPGQGLQFLFEYFSETQRNKGNFPGRFSGRQFSNSRSEMNVSTLELGDSALYLCASSFQGRNSGNTIYFGEGSWLTVV.